A selection of T cell receptor beta chains follows, all from one sample in a study of cytomegalovirus exposure and HLA in healthy donors. TCRdb keeps only in-frame clones here, not all; method: immunoSEQ multiplex PCR. The table includes about 90,000 clones, roughly 70% detected once. What was sequenced was PBMCs. These receptors were taken from a man younger than 40 in good health and CMV-seronegative. Both conserved end residues are part of each CDR3. Each record gives: V gene, clone size, D gene, J gene, CDR3 DNA, CDR3 protein. The D gene is left open where the match is weak. Clone sizes are given selectively: once, few, many, or a class where the clone is expanded.

v_gene: TRBV29-1; abundance: few; d_gene: -; j_gene: TRBJ2-7; CDR3nt: TGCAGCGTTGAACAGGGCCTCCACGAGCAGTACTTC; CDR3aa: CSVEQGLHEQYF
v_gene: TRBV6-5; abundance: -; d_gene: TRBD2; j_gene: TRBJ2-1; CDR3nt: TGTGCCAGCGGCACTAGCGGCAATGAGCAGTTCTTC; CDR3aa: CASGTSGNEQFF
v_gene: TRBV30; abundance: few; d_gene: -; j_gene: TRBJ2-1; CDR3nt: TGTGCCTGGAGATTACAGGTCGGCCACAATGAGCAGTTCTTC; CDR3aa: CAWRLQVGHNEQFF
v_gene: TRBV7-8; abundance: once; d_gene: TRBD1; j_gene: TRBJ1-2; CDR3nt: TGTGCCAGCAGCTCACAGGGGATCAACTATGGCTACACCTTC; CDR3aa: CASSSQGINYGYTF
v_gene: TRBV2; abundance: -; d_gene: TRBD2; j_gene: TRBJ2-7; CDR3nt: TGTGCCAGCGATTTTCCGGGACTAGCGGGGGTGAGCTCCTACGAGCAGTACTTC; CDR3aa: CASDFPGLAGVSSYEQYF
v_gene: TRBV6-1; abundance: -; d_gene: -; j_gene: TRBJ2-1; CDR3nt: TGTGCCAGCAGCCTACCCCCCTATGAGCAGTTCTTC; CDR3aa: CASSLPPYEQFF
v_gene: TRBV7-3; abundance: -; d_gene: TRBD1; j_gene: TRBJ2-5; CDR3nt: TGTGCCAGCAGCCCACTCGGACAGGGTTACCAAGAGACCCAGTACTTC; CDR3aa: CASSPLGQGYQETQYF
v_gene: TRBV5-1; abundance: -; d_gene: -; j_gene: TRBJ1-5; CDR3nt: TGCGCCAGCAGCTTGGACGGGGTTAATAATCAGCCCCAGCATTTT; CDR3aa: CASSLDGVNNQPQHF
v_gene: TRBV19; abundance: few; d_gene: -; j_gene: TRBJ2-3; CDR3nt: TGTGCCAGTAGCCAAGAGGTACCCTCATCTAGCACAGATACGCAGTATTTT; CDR3aa: CASSQEVPSSSTDTQYF
v_gene: TRBV6-5; abundance: -; d_gene: TRBD1; j_gene: TRBJ2-7; CDR3nt: TGTGCCAGCAGTCGGACAGGGCACTCCTACGAGCAGTACTTC; CDR3aa: CASSRTGHSYEQYF
v_gene: TRBV10-3; abundance: -; d_gene: TRBD1; j_gene: TRBJ1-1; CDR3nt: TGTGCCATCAGTGAGATCCGAGACAGGGGAAGAGGTTTCTTT; CDR3aa: CAISEIRDRGRGFF
v_gene: TRBV6-5; abundance: -; d_gene: TRBD1; j_gene: TRBJ1-2; CDR3nt: TGTGCCAGCAGTCCAGGGACAGACTATGGCTACACCTTC; CDR3aa: CASSPGTDYGYTF
v_gene: TRBV7-9; abundance: few; d_gene: TRBD2; j_gene: TRBJ2-3; CDR3nt: TGTGCCAGCAGCTTAGTTGCGGGAGGGACAGATACGCAGTATTTT; CDR3aa: CASSLVAGGTDTQYF
v_gene: TRBV7-3; abundance: -; d_gene: -; j_gene: TRBJ1-6; CDR3nt: TGTGCCAGCAGCTTACTCGGTGTTAACAATTCACCCCTCCACTTT; CDR3aa: CASSLLGVNNSPLHF
v_gene: TRBV19; abundance: -; d_gene: -; j_gene: TRBJ2-7; CDR3nt: TGTGCCAGTAGCTCTCCCCGTTCAAGCTACGAGCAGTACTTC; CDR3aa: CASSSPRSSYEQYF
v_gene: TRBV4-2; abundance: -; d_gene: -; j_gene: TRBJ2-7; CDR3nt: TGTGCCAGCAGCCAAGATCCCGGGAGCTCCTACGAGCAGTACTTC; CDR3aa: CASSQDPGSSYEQYF
v_gene: TRBV7-8; abundance: -; d_gene: -; j_gene: TRBJ2-2; CDR3nt: TGTGCCAGCAGCTCAAACACCGGGGAGCTGTTTTTT; CDR3aa: CASSSNTGELFF
v_gene: TRBV14; abundance: once; d_gene: -; j_gene: TRBJ2-1; CDR3nt: TGTGCCAGCAGCCAAGATCAGTGGGGGCTCTCCTACAATGAGCAGTTCTTC; CDR3aa: CASSQDQWGLSYNEQFF
v_gene: TRBV2; abundance: few; d_gene: -; j_gene: TRBJ1-6; CDR3nt: TGTGCCAGCAGTGAATTGAGCTCCTATAATTCACCCCTCCACTTT; CDR3aa: CASSELSSYNSPLHF
v_gene: TRBV6-6; abundance: few; d_gene: TRBD1; j_gene: TRBJ1-1; CDR3nt: TGTGCCAGCAGGTTATCGACAGGGGGGAACACTGAAGCTTTCTTT; CDR3aa: CASRLSTGGNTEAFF
v_gene: TRBV6-5; abundance: -; d_gene: -; j_gene: TRBJ2-7; CDR3nt: TGTGCCAGCAGTTCTACAGGGCTGTACGAGCAGTACTTC; CDR3aa: CASSSTGLYEQYF
v_gene: TRBV2; abundance: few; d_gene: -; j_gene: TRBJ1-1; CDR3nt: TGTGCCAGCAGTCTTATGTTGAACACTGAAGCTTTCTTT; CDR3aa: CASSLMLNTEAFF
v_gene: TRBV4-1; abundance: -; d_gene: TRBD2; j_gene: TRBJ2-3; CDR3nt: TGCGCCAGCAGCCTGGTCCCCTCTAGCGGGGGTACCACAGATACGCAGTATTTT; CDR3aa: CASSLVPSSGGTTDTQYF
v_gene: TRBV5-1; abundance: -; d_gene: TRBD1; j_gene: TRBJ2-7; CDR3nt: TGCGCCAGCAGCTTGGGGGGGACAGGTATTTACGAGCAGTACTTC; CDR3aa: CASSLGGTGIYEQYF
v_gene: TRBV5-6; abundance: -; d_gene: TRBD2; j_gene: TRBJ2-7; CDR3nt: TGTGCCAGCAGCCCCGGGACTAGCGGGTTTGAGCAGTACTTC; CDR3aa: CASSPGTSGFEQYF
v_gene: TRBV5-8; abundance: few; d_gene: TRBD1; j_gene: TRBJ1-1; CDR3nt: TGTGCCAGCAGCCGTATCGGACAGGTGATGAACACTGAAGCTTTCTTT; CDR3aa: CASSRIGQVMNTEAFF
v_gene: TRBV6-1; abundance: -; d_gene: -; j_gene: TRBJ1-2; CDR3nt: TGTGCCAGCAGTGGACAGAACTATGGCTACCCCTTC; CDR3aa: CASSGQNYGYPF
v_gene: TRBV29-1; abundance: -; d_gene: TRBD2; j_gene: TRBJ2-7; CDR3nt: TGCAGCGTTGAAGATCAAACTAGCGGGAACGAGCAGTACTTC; CDR3aa: CSVEDQTSGNEQYF
v_gene: TRBV2; abundance: -; d_gene: TRBD1; j_gene: TRBJ1-4; CDR3nt: TGTGCCAGCCAATTGACGACAGGGGCAAGCGAAAAACTGTTTTTT; CDR3aa: CASQLTTGASEKLFF
v_gene: TRBV5-6; abundance: few; d_gene: TRBD1; j_gene: TRBJ1-2; CDR3nt: TGTGCCAGCAGCGCCCGGGACAGGAGTGGTAGCTACACCTTC; CDR3aa: CASSARDRSGSYTF
v_gene: TRBV5-1; abundance: -; d_gene: -; j_gene: TRBJ1-1; CDR3nt: TGCGCCAGCAGCTTGCTGACGGGAAGGAACACTGAAGCTTTCTTT; CDR3aa: CASSLLTGRNTEAFF
v_gene: TRBV29-1; abundance: -; d_gene: TRBD2; j_gene: TRBJ2-1; CDR3nt: TGCAGCGCCACTAGCGGGAGTGGGAATGAGCAGTTCTTC; CDR3aa: CSATSGSGNEQFF
v_gene: TRBV29-1; abundance: -; d_gene: TRBD2; j_gene: TRBJ2-1; CDR3nt: TGCAGCGTTGCGGGAGTCGGGGGGGCCCGCAATGAGCAGTTCTTC; CDR3aa: CSVAGVGGARNEQFF
v_gene: TRBV29-1; abundance: once; d_gene: -; j_gene: TRBJ1-3; CDR3nt: TGCAGCGCCCGGGGCGGGAAAGCTGGAAACACCATATATTTT; CDR3aa: CSARGGKAGNTIYF
v_gene: TRBV7-9; abundance: -; d_gene: -; j_gene: TRBJ1-5; CDR3nt: TGTGCCAGCAGCCCTGCAACCGAGGCGGGGCCGGTTCAGCCCCAGCATTTT; CDR3aa: CASSPATEAGPVQPQHF
v_gene: TRBV9; abundance: -; d_gene: TRBD2; j_gene: TRBJ2-7; CDR3nt: TGTGCCAGCAGCAGACGACTAGCGGGAGACGAGCAGTACTTC; CDR3aa: CASSRRLAGDEQYF
v_gene: TRBV18; abundance: -; d_gene: TRBD2; j_gene: TRBJ2-5; CDR3nt: TGTGCCAGCTCACCATCCCTAGCGGGGGGCCAAGAGACCCAGTACTTC; CDR3aa: CASSPSLAGGQETQYF
v_gene: TRBV29-1; abundance: -; d_gene: TRBD2; j_gene: TRBJ2-7; CDR3nt: TGCAGCGCTTGGGGACTAGCGGGAGACACAAACGACGAGCAGTACTTC; CDR3aa: CSAWGLAGDTNDEQYF
v_gene: TRBV6-4; abundance: few; d_gene: -; j_gene: TRBJ2-1; CDR3nt: TGTGCCAGCGGGACTTTAGATGAGCAGTTCTTC; CDR3aa: CASGTLDEQFF
v_gene: TRBV10-1; abundance: -; d_gene: -; j_gene: TRBJ2-5; CDR3nt: TGCGCCAGCAGTGAGTCGGACAGAAGAGAGACCCAGTACTTC; CDR3aa: CASSESDRRETQYF
v_gene: TRBV29-1; abundance: -; d_gene: -; j_gene: TRBJ2-7; CDR3nt: TGCAGCGCAACAGCGGGCAGCTCCTACGAGCAGTACTTC; CDR3aa: CSATAGSSYEQYF
v_gene: TRBV7-2; abundance: -; d_gene: TRBD1; j_gene: TRBJ1-2; CDR3nt: TGTGCCAGCAGCCAAACAGGGGGCGATTTTGGCTACACCTTC; CDR3aa: CASSQTGGDFGYTF
v_gene: TRBV10-3; abundance: few; d_gene: TRBD2; j_gene: TRBJ2-2; CDR3nt: TGTGCCATCGGACTAGCGGGAGACACCGGGGAGCTGTTTTTT; CDR3aa: CAIGLAGDTGELFF
v_gene: TRBV12-5; abundance: -; d_gene: -; j_gene: TRBJ1-5; CDR3nt: TGTGCTAGTGGGCTTTACAGGGATCAGCCCCAGCATTTT; CDR3aa: CASGLYRDQPQHF
v_gene: TRBV6-6; abundance: -; d_gene: -; j_gene: TRBJ2-6; CDR3nt: TGTGCCAGCGAATTGAGTTCTGGGGCCAACGTCCTGACTTTC; CDR3aa: CASELSSGANVLTF
v_gene: TRBV28; abundance: -; d_gene: TRBD2; j_gene: TRBJ2-7; CDR3nt: TGTGCCAGCAGTTTAGGGCTAGCGGCGAGCTCCTACGAGCAGTACTTC; CDR3aa: CASSLGLAASSYEQYF